This TCR beta chain is from a study of T cell repertoires in cytomegalovirus infection. The table lists this clonotype with a few counts. TCRdb independently ran MiXCR on the reads; one entry per CDR3 protein. The repertoire holds hundreds of thousands of distinct CDR3 sequences, over 7.5% seen once, with 4.3% in the top ten. CDR3 length: 18 residues. V was cut by 1 base and J by 0 bases, with 13 bases left in between. Germline V lookup: CDR1 MGHRA, CDR2 YSYEKL. Sample: PBMCs. This rearrangement joins TRBV4-1 to TRBJ1-6, with D maybe TRBD1 (5 bases). The receptor's source is a human donor in good health (CMV status not recorded). Some clones in this sample may be carry-over from other donors' samples. The CDR3 coding sequence is TGCGCCAGCAGCCAAGTTCTTCCAGGGAGCTCCTATAATTCACCCCTCCACTTT. This codes for CASSQVLPGSSYNSPLHF.